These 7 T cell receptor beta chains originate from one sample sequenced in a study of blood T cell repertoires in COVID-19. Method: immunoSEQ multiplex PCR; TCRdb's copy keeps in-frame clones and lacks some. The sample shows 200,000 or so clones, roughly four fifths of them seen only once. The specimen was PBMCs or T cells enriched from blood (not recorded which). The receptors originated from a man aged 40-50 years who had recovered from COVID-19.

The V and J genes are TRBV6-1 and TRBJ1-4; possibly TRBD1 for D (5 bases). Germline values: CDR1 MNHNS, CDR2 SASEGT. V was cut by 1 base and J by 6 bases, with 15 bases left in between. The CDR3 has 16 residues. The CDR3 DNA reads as TGTGCCAGCAGTGAAGGAATCAGGGATTCTTATGAAAAACTGTTTTTT. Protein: CASSEGIRDSYEKLFF.

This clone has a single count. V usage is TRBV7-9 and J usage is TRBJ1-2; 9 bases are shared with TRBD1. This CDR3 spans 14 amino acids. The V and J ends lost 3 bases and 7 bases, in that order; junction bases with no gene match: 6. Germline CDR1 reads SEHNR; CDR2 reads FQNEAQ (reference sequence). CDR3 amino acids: CASSFGTGISGYTF. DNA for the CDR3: TGTGCCAGCAGCTTCGGGACAGGGATCTCTGGCTACACCTTC.

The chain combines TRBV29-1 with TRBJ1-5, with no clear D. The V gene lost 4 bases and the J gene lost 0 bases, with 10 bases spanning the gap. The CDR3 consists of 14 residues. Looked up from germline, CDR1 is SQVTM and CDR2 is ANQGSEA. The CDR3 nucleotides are TGCAGCGTTGTACCTCAGGATAGCAATCAGCCCCAGCATTTT. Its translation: CSVVPQDSNQPQHF.

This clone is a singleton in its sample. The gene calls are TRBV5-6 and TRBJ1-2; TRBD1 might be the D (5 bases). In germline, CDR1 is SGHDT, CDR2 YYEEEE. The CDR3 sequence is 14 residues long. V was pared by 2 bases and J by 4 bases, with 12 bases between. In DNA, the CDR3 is TGTGCCAGCAGCTTTTCCAGGGTGGTCTATGGCTACACCTTC. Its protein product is CASSFSRVVYGYTF.

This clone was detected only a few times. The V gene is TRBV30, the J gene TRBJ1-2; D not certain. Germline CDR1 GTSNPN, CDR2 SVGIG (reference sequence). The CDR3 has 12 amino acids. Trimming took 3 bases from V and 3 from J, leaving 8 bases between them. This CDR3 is CAWRPVYYGYTF. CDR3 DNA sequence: TGTGCCTGGAGGCCAGTTTACTATGGCTACACCTTC.

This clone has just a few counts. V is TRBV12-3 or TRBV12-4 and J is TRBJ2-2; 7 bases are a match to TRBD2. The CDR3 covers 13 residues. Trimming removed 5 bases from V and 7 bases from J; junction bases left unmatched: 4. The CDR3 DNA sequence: TGTGCCAGCAGTCGGGGGGTCGGCGGGGAGCTGTTTTTT. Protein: CASSRGVGGELFF.

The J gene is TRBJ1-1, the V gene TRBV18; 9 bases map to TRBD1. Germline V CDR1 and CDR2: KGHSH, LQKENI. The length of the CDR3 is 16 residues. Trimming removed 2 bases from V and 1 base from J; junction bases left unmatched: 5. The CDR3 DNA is TGTGCCAGCTCACCAAACCGACAGGGGGGGAACACTGAAGCTTTCTTT. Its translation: CASSPNRQGGNTEAFF. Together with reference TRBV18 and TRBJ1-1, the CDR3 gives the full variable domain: NAGVMQNPRHLVRRRGQEARLRCSPMKGHSHVYWYRQLPEEGLKFMVYLQKENIIDESGMPKERFSAEFPKEGPSILRIQQVVRGDSAAYFCASSPNRQGGNTEAFFGQGTRLTVV.